These 26 T cell receptor beta chains share one sample of origin, sequenced in a study of blood T cells in healthy people across ages. Primed by a sample-barcoded 5' primer and a J-beta primer mix, a second PCR proceeded for 7 to 11 cycles. TCRdb ran MiXCR on the 5' RACE reads and lists one entry per CDR3 protein. The sample holds about 640,000 distinct CDR3 sequences; around 54% are singletons and the top ten take 30% to 40%. Specimen: blood. All receptors come from a man aged 55-75 years in good health.

The chain recombines TRBV21-1 with TRBJ1-6; the table's D call of TRBD1 was not tested on the DNA. TRBV21-1 corresponds to a pseudogene. The CDR3 runs 19 residues. As DNA, the CDR3 is TGTGCCAGCAGCAAGCCGGGACAGGGGGCGGATAGGGATAATTCACCCCTCCACTTT. Its protein product is CASSKPGQGADRDNSPLHF.

The rearrangement links TRBV5-1 to TRBJ1-1; 10 positions match TRBD1. The CDR3 spans 17 residues. CDR1 and CDR2 (germline): SGHRS, YFSETQ. The ends lost 1 base at V and 0 bases at J; junction bases unmatched: 6. The DNA for the CDR3 is TGCGCCAGCAGCTTGAGACAGGGGGCGGGCATGAACACTGAAGCTTTCTTT. Amino acid sequence: CASSLRQGAGMNTEAFF.

The rearrangement uses TRBV10-3 and TRBJ2-5; the match to TRBD1 covers 7 bases. The CDR3 runs 14 residues. With 8 bases clipped from V and 0 bases from J, the junction kept 6 bases outside the gene matches. Germline V gives CDR1 ENHRY, CDR2 SYGVKD. CDR3 nucleotides: TGTGCCATCCGGGACAGCCCGTACCAAGAGACCCAGTACTTC. This codes for CAIRDSPYQETQYF.

This clonotype showed up just a few times. The chain has TRBV4-2 and TRBJ2-3, with D hard to call. The V gene lost 0 bases and the J gene lost 2 bases, with 6 bases spanning the gap. The CDR3 loop spans 14 amino acids. Germline V lookup: CDR1 LGHNA, CDR2 YNFKEQ. This CDR3 is CASSQDGSTDTQYF. CDR3 sequence (DNA): TGTGCCAGCAGCCAAGATGGCTCCACAGATACGCAGTATTTT.

This clonotype has more than one count but fewer than ten. The chain couples TRBV29-1 to TRBJ1-2; D remains ambiguous. Per germline, CDR1 SQVTM and CDR2 ANQGSEA. V was trimmed by 2 bases and J by 5 bases, leaving 9 bases between them. This CDR3 has 12 residues. The CDR3 loop reads CSVEYSGYGYTF. CDR3 in DNA: TGCAGCGTTGAATACTCGGGGTATGGCTACACCTTC.

CDR3 amino acids: CASSSGGNNEQYF. The DNA of the CDR3 is TGTGCCAGCAGTTCTGGCGGAAACAATGAGCAGTACTTC. This chain joins TRBV28 and TRBJ2-7; D gene ambiguous. This CDR3 is built from 13 residues. V shed 4 bases and J shed 7 bases, with 14 bases lying between them. CDR1 and CDR2 (germline): MDHEN, SYDVKM.

This chain links TRBV10-3 with TRBJ1-4, with 9 positions matching TRBD1. The CDR3 has 16 amino acids. Germline CDR1 is ENHRY and CDR2 is SYGVKD. The ends lost 6 bases at V and 2 bases at J; junction bases unmatched: 7. CDR3 nucleotides: TGTGCCATCAGCAAACAGGGGGCGGCTACTAATGAAAAACTGTTTTTT. This codes for CAISKQGAATNEKLFF.

Points on this clonotype: Compared with germline, one end of the junction differs, possibly owing to a read error. The genes are TRBV6-6 and TRBJ2-1, with D perhaps matching TRBD1 (6 bases). Germline V gene sequence: CDR1 MNHNY, CDR2 SVGAGI (reference sequence). This CDR3 region has 11 residues. CDR3 in DNA: TGTGCCAGCAGTCCTATCGGACAGCCGTTATTC. The encoded protein is CASSPIGQPLF.

The rearrangement joins TRBV5-1 to TRBJ2-5; TRBD1 matches 8 bases. The CDR3 consists of 15 residues. Trimming removed 0 bases from V and 6 bases from J; junction bases left unmatched: 7. The germline V gene has CDR1 SGHRS and CDR2 YFSETQ. CDR3 sequence (DNA): TGCGCCAGCAGCTTGGGGGACAGGATTGGAAAGACCCAGTACTTC. It specifies CASSLGDRIGKTQYF. The variable domain in full, completed from reference TRBV5-1 and TRBJ2-5, reads KAGVTQTPRYLIKTRGQQVTLSCSPISGHRSVSWYQQTPGQGLQFLFEYFSETQRNKGNFPGRFSGRQFSNSRSEMNVSTLELGDSALYLCASSLGDRIGKTQYFGPGTRLLVL.

The chain combines TRBV27 with TRBJ2-7; 8 bases fit TRBD2. The CDR3 is made up of 14 amino acids. Looked up from germline, CDR1 is MNHEY and CDR2 is SMNVEV (reference sequence). The junction had 7 bases not matched to a gene; V was cut back by 6 bases and J by 3 bases. In DNA form, the CDR3 reads TGTGCCAGCAGCTCGGGGGGGGGAGGCTACGAGCAGTACTTC. Amino acids: CASSSGGGGYEQYF.

The CDR3 DNA follows: TGTGCCAGCTCACCAGACCCCTCGCCGGGGACCCAGTACTTC. Amino acids: CASSPDPSPGTQYF. This sequence joins TRBV18 and TRBJ2-5; D not certain. Deletions cut 2 bases from V and 7 bases from J, with 14 bases between. Germline loops: CDR1 KGHSH, CDR2 LQKENI. This CDR3 has 14 amino acids.

This rearrangement joins TRBV5-6 to TRBJ1-2; TRBD1 aligns across 9 bases. Germline CDR1 and CDR2: SGHDT and YYEEEE. The CDR3 runs to 15 residues. The trim removed 3 bases at V and 4 bases at J, leaving 7 bases unmatched. DNA of the CDR3: TGTGCCAGCAGCTCCCGGGACAGGGCTTCCTATGGCTACACCTTC. Protein sequence: CASSSRDRASYGYTF.

The chain employs TRBV6-1 and TRBJ2-3; 11 bases line up with TRBD2. The CDR3 consists of 16 residues. In germline, CDR1 is MNHNS, CDR2 SASEGT. The CDR3 spells CASSGGISPSTDTQYF. CDR3 nucleotides: TGTGCATCTAGCGGGGGGATCAGTCCTAGCACAGATACGCAGTATTTT.

The genes are TRBV10-3 and TRBJ2-3; TRBD2 might be the D (6 bases). From germline, CDR1 is ENHRY and CDR2 SYGVKD. Trimming cost V 2 bases and J 1 base, with 13 bases left between them. The CDR3 runs to 16 residues. CDR3 sequence: CAISETLGLRTDTQYF. DNA for the CDR3: TGTGCCATCAGTGAGACCCTGGGACTCCGCACAGATACGCAGTATTTT.

CDR3 nucleotides: TGCGCCAGCAGCCCAGGGGTGGGCTACAATGAGCAGTACTTC. This encodes CASSPGVGYNEQYF. The V gene is TRBV5-1, the J gene TRBJ2-7; D is perhaps TRBD1 (6 bases). The CDR3 length is 14 residues. Germline values: CDR1 SGHRS, CDR2 YFSETQ. Trimming removed 4 bases from V and 7 bases from J, with 18 bases in between.

This clonotype was observed many times. The chain is built from TRBV3-1 and TRBJ2-5, with 7 bases lining up with TRBD1. Germline V CDR1 and CDR2: LGHDT, YNNKEL (reference sequence). V lost 4 bases, J lost 9 bases, and 8 bases stayed unmatched. This CDR3 spans 13 amino acids. CDR3 protein: CASSPQGSGPQYF. The CDR3 DNA follows: TGTGCCAGCAGCCCACAGGGGAGTGGTCCCCAGTACTTC.

CDR3 in DNA: TGTGCCAGCAGTTTAGCGTCCGGGCGCACAGATACGCAGTATTTT. Translated: CASSLASGRTDTQYF. The V and J genes are TRBV12-3 or TRBV12-4 and TRBJ2-3; D is unresolved. The CDR3 spans 15 residues. V lost 0 bases to trimming and J lost 1 base, with 8 bases between them.

The table lists this clonotype with a few counts. This chain joins TRBV2 and TRBJ2-7; D is perhaps TRBD2 (6 bases). Trimming stripped 6 bases from V and 0 bases from J, with 12 bases between. The germline CDR1 and CDR2 sequences are SNHLY and FYNNEI. The CDR3 totals 14 residues. The CDR3 here is CASRGLSSSYEQYF. The CDR3 DNA sequence: TGTGCCAGCAGAGGACTATCAAGCTCCTACGAGCAGTACTTC.

This clonotype appeared a few times. This chain links TRBV6-5 with TRBJ2-6, with D unresolved. The V end was cut by 6 bases, the J end by 0 bases, with 9 bases between. Germline V gene sequence: CDR1 MNHEY, CDR2 SVGAGI. This CDR3 has 15 amino acids. The chain's CDR3 is CASSALSSGANVLTF. CDR3 DNA: TGTGCCAGCAGCGCCCTAAGCTCTGGGGCCAACGTCCTGACTTTC.

In its sample, this clonotype was seen a few times. The rearrangement links TRBV5-1 to TRBJ1-1, with D uncertain. The germline V gene encodes CDR1 SGHRS and CDR2 YFSETQ. The CDR3 is 14 amino acids. V was pared by 5 bases and J by 2 bases, with 13 bases between. The CDR3 loop is CASRTLGVNTEAFF. In DNA form, the CDR3 reads TGCGCCAGCAGGACATTGGGAGTTAACACTGAAGCTTTCTTT.

The V and J genes are TRBV6-5 and TRBJ2-7; TRBD1 matches 7 bases. The V segment lost 0 bases and the J segment 3 bases; nucleotides outside the gene matches: 5. The CDR3 is 15 amino acids. Germline-derived CDR1 and CDR2 are MNHEY and SVGAGI. CDR3 coding DNA: TGTGCCAGCAGTTACTCGAAGGGACAGAACTACGAGCAGTACTTC. This translates into CASSYSKGQNYEQYF.

This CDR3 reads CASSSGGEQYF. The CDR3 region has the DNA TGTGCCAGCTCAAGCGGGGGGGAGCAGTACTTC. This chain uses TRBV7-7 with TRBJ2-5; TRBD2 aligns across 10 bases. CDR3 size: 11 residues. V lost 8 bases to trimming and J lost 11 bases; unmatched junction nucleotides: 5. Germline CDR1 is SSHAT and CDR2 is FNYEAQ (reference sequence).

This chain uses TRBV5-1 with TRBJ2-1; 8 bases fit TRBD1. V was clipped by 5 bases and J by 8 bases; unmatched bases: 3. This CDR3 is 12 amino acids long. CDR1 is SGHRS, CDR2 YFSETQ, per germline. CDR3 bases: TGCGCCAGCAGACAGGGGGTAGATGAGCAGTTCTTC. Its protein is CASRQGVDEQFF.

The sample holds one count of this clonotype. The gene calls are TRBV6-1 and TRBJ1-4; a weak D match, TRBD1 (6 bases). Germline values: CDR1 MNHNS, CDR2 SASEGT. CDR3 size: 12 residues. Trimming took off 7 bases at V and 5 bases at J, with 8 bases between the two ends. CDR3 DNA sequence: TGTGCCAGCACAGGGGTAAATGAAAAACTGTTTTTT. This sequence encodes CASTGVNEKLFF.

J is TRBJ2-1 and V is TRBV28; weak D call: TRBD2 (7 bases). Germline V gene sequence: CDR1 MDHEN, CDR2 SYDVKM. V was cut by 5 bases and J by 6 bases, with 17 bases left in between. The length of the CDR3 is 15 residues. CDR3 DNA: TGTGCCAGCAGTCGGCCGGGGGGCGCCGCCAATGAGCAGTTCTTC. This translates into CASSRPGGAANEQFF.

The chain links TRBV6-1 to TRBJ2-7, with 8 bases that match TRBD2. The tail of the sequence fits TRBJ2-5 better, so the J call may be wrong. CDR3 length equals 15 residues. Germline assignment: CDR1 MNHNS and CDR2 SASEGT. DNA of the CDR3: TGTGCCAGCAGACCCGCAGGACTAGCCCAGGGGACCCAGTACTTC. This codes for CASRPAGLAQGTQYF.